The clone carrying this T cell receptor beta chain has only a few counts. No antigen is known for it. With 6 bases removed from V and 3 bases from J, the gap between germline ends came to 9 bases. Germline assignment: CDR1 LNHDA and CDR2 SQIVND (reference sequence). The CDR3 is 13 amino acids. Primers: 60 Vbeta forward and 13 Jbeta reverse. Clones were read by immunoSEQ multiplex PCR, and TCRdb kept only the in-frame ones, dropping some. The sample carries approximately 220,000 clones, approximately 83% recorded once. This specimen comes from a study of cytomegalovirus exposure and HLA in healthy donors. Study conclusions and caveats: The authors listed approximately 150 TCR beta chains as cytomegalovirus-associated. Highly shared variants forming one cluster were likely a sequencing artifact.

The chain couples TRBV19 to TRBJ1-5, with D possibly matching TRBD1 (5 bases). The clonotype originates from a boy between 2 and 10 years old in good health and CMV-seronegative. The sample consisted of PBMCs. This CDR3 is CASSTQDNQPQHF. The CDR3 DNA reads as TGTGCCAGTAGCACACAGGACAATCAGCCCCAGCATTTT.